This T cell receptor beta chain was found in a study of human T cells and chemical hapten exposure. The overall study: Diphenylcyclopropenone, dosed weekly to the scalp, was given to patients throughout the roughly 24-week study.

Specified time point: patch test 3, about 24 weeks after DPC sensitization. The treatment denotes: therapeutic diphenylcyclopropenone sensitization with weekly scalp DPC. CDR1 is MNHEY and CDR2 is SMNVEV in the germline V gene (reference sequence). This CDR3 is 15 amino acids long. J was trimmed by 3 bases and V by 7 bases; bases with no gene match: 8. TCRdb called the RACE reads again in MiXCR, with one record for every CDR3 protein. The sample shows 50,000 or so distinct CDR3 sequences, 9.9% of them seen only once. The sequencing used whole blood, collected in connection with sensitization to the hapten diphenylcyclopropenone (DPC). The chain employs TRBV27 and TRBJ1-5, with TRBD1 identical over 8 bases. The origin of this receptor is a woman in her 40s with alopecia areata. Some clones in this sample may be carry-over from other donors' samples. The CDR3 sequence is CASTPTGAFNQPQHF. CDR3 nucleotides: TGTGCCAGCACCCCGACAGGGGCCTTCAATCAGCCCCAGCATTTT.